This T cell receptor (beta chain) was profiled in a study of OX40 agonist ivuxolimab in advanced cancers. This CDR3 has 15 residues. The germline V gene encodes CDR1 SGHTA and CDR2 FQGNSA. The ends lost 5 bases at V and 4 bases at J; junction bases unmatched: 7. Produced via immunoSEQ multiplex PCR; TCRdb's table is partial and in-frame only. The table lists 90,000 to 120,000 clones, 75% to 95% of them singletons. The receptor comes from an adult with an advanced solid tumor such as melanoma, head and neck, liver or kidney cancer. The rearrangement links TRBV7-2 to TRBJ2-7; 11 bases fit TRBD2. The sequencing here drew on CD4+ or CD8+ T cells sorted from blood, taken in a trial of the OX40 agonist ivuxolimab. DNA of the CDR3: TGTGCCAGCAGCCCCCTTGGGACTAGCGGTTACGAGCAGTACTTC. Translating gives CASSPLGTSGYEQYF.